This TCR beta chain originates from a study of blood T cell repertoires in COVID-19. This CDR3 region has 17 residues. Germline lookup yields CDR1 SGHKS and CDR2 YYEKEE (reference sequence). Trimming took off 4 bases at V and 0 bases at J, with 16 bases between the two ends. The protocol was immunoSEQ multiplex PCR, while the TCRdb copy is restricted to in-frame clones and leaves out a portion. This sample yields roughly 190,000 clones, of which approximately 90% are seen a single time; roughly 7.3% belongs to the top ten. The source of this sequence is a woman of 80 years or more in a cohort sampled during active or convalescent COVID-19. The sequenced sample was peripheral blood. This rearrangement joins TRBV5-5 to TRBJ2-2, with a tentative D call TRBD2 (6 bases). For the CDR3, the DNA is TGTGCCAGCAGCCCAACGGAGGGGAGACCGAACACCGGGGAGCTGTTTTTT. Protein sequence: CASSPTEGRPNTGELFF.